This entry is about one T cell receptor beta chain. Its antigen remains unidentified. No much larger clone exists at a distance of one base, and base qualities are not known. This sample was taken from a study of control samples from healthy donors and cancer patients (dated by TCRdb to between 2020 and 2021). Libraries came from the immunoSEQ multiplex PCR assay. In its TCRdb copy, this immuneACCESS table keeps in-frame sequences only and misses some clones. Where compared with another copy, unresolved V genes explain less than half of these, and the others have no known cause. Recorded for this sample are about 150,000 clones; 80% to 95% of them occurred a single time. 3% to 3.5% of the sample is held by the ten biggest clonotypes. The cysteine opens and the phenylalanine closes a CDR3 of 15 amino acids. Only the CDR3 DNA stays, 45 bases, in frame from base 1. Trimming removed 2 bases from V and 10 bases from J; the gene matches leave 9 bases unexplained. From a lookup of the germline V gene (reference sequence), CDR1 and CDR2 are SGHKS and YYEKEE.

The V gene is TRBV5-5 and the J gene is TRBJ1-1; 12 middle bases align to TRBD1. The sample taken for sequencing was blood. This receptor was identified in a man between 25 and 39 years old in good health. The DNA reads as follows: TGTGCCAGCAGCTTAGGGCCGGGACAGGGGGCATCAGCTTTCTTT. Translated, this is CASSLGPGQGASAFF.